The entry that follows covers one TCR beta chain sequence. The data were obtained in a study of blood T cell repertoires in COVID-19. Study-wide context: Specimens from acute and convalescent COVID-19 originated in the United States, Italy and Spain. The analysed material was cDNA or gDNA that came from T cells, B-cell-depleted T cells, or PBMCs.

Germline-derived CDR1 and CDR2 are SGHRS and YFSETQ. The CDR3 sequence is 13 residues long. Trimming cost V 1 base and J 0 bases, with 5 bases left between them. Original data processing: Quantification of nucleated cells was approximated via reference gene primer amplification. Only in-frame clones appear in the TCRdb table, and some are missing; sequencing was by immunoSEQ multiplex PCR. D and trimming were read from the DNA, whereas the V and J calls and clone size are those reported in that table. The table has about 59,000 clones, 90% seen once. This receptor was identified in a man older than 75 with acute or convalescent COVID-19. Sequencing was carried out using peripheral blood. The chain uses TRBV5-1 and TRBJ2-7; D is perhaps TRBD2 (5 bases). The CDR3 region is CASSLRDSYEQYF. CDR3 DNA sequence: TGCGCCAGCAGCTTGCGGGACTCCTACGAGCAGTACTTC.